The 12 T cell receptor beta chains listed next were all sequenced from one sample in a study of blood T cell repertoires in COVID-19. Produced via immunoSEQ multiplex PCR; TCRdb's table is partial and in-frame only. The table includes 20,000 or so clones, roughly 90% detected once. The sample comprised peripheral blood. These receptors were collected from a woman in her sixties with active COVID-19.

This clone was recorded once. The rearrangement links TRBV11-2 to TRBJ1-1, with TRBD1 matching over 7 bases. The CDR3 consists of 15 residues. V trimming: 7 bases; J trimming: 5 bases; junction bases outside the gene matches: 13. Germline CDR1 is SGHAT and CDR2 is FQNNGV. The chain's CDR3 is CASTPPVDRVTEAFF. The CDR3 DNA is TGTGCCAGCACCCCCCCGGTTGACAGGGTTACTGAAGCTTTCTTT.

CDR3 in DNA: TGTGCCAGCAGTGAACAGGGGGAGGAGCAGTACTTC. Translation: CASSEQGEEQYF. V usage is TRBV2 and J usage is TRBJ2-7; 7 bases map to TRBD1. Trimming at V came to 2 bases and at J to 7 bases, leaving 2 bases not matched to a gene. Germline CDR1 is SNHLY and CDR2 is FYNNEI. The CDR3 covers 12 residues.

The chain joins TRBV7-9 to TRBJ2-3, with 7 bases lining up with TRBD1. This CDR3 is built from 15 residues. V lost 1 base and J lost 3; bases outside the gene matches: 4. Germline-derived CDR1 and CDR2 are SEHNR and FQNEAQ (reference sequence). The CDR3: CASSLGQGGTDTQYF. As DNA, the CDR3 is TGTGCCAGCAGCTTAGGACAGGGTGGTACAGATACGCAGTATTTT.

The rearrangement uses TRBV7-3 and TRBJ1-6; the match to TRBD1 covers 10 bases. CDR3 size: 14 residues. Looked up from germline, CDR1 is SGHTA and CDR2 is FQGTGA. Trimming removed 5 bases from V and 9 bases from J; junction bases left unmatched: 4. CDR3 residues: CASSERTGGSPLHF. The CDR3 DNA follows: TGTGCCAGCAGCGAACGGACAGGGGGTTCACCCCTCCACTTT.

This chain links TRBV4-1 with TRBJ2-5; possible D gene TRBD1, 6 bases. The V gene lost 2 bases and the J gene lost 2 bases, with 12 bases spanning the gap. CDR1 is MGHRA, CDR2 YSYEKL, per germline. This CDR3 has 15 amino acids. The CDR3 nucleotides are TGCGCCAGCAGCCAAAGGGTAGGGGGACAAGAGACCCAGTACTTC. As protein: CASSQRVGGQETQYF.

The CDR3, as DNA: TGTGCCAGCAGCGTAGCTACGGCTAGCGGGGGGCCTTTTAGCACAGATACGCAGTATTTT. It codes for CASSVATASGGPFSTDTQYF. This chain uses TRBV9 with TRBJ2-3; TRBD2 matches at 11 bases. CDR1 and CDR2 from the germline V gene are SGDLS and YYNGEE. V lost 0 bases to trimming and J lost 0 bases; unmatched junction nucleotides: 12. This CDR3 has 20 amino acids. The full variable domain, its missing parts supplied by reference TRBV9 and TRBJ2-3, is DSGVTQTPKHLITATGQRVTLRCSPRSGDLSVYWYQQSLDQGLQFLIQYYNGEERAKGNILERFSAQQFPDLHSELNLSSLELGDSALYFCASSVATASGGPFSTDTQYFGPGTRLTVL.

This chain uses TRBV2 with TRBJ1-1; no definite D call. CDR3 length equals 14 residues. Trimming took off 7 bases at V and 0 bases at J, with 12 bases between the two ends. The germline CDR1 and CDR2 sequences are SNHLY and FYNNEI. This chain's CDR3 is CASKRTILNTEAFF. For the CDR3, the DNA is TGTGCCAGCAAGAGAACGATCCTGAACACTGAAGCTTTCTTT. The full variable domain, rest sourced from reference TRBV2 and TRBJ1-1, is EPEVTQTPSHQVTQMGQEVILRCVPISNHLYFYWYRQILGQKVEFLVSFYNNEISEKSEIFDDQFSVERPDGSNFTLKIRSTKLEDSAMYFCASKRTILNTEAFFGQGTRLTVV.

This sequence joins TRBV27 and TRBJ1-2, with a tentative D call TRBD1 (6 bases). This CDR3 is 15 amino acids long. The V end lost 6 bases, the J end lost 2 bases, and 16 bases lay between the germline ends. Looked up from germline, CDR1 is MNHEY and CDR2 is SMNVEV (reference sequence). This CDR3 is CASRKVGQPNYGYTF. For the CDR3, the DNA is TGTGCCAGCAGGAAAGTCGGACAGCCCAACTATGGCTACACCTTC.

In regard to this clone: A much larger clone differs by one base, so this may be a read error. The chain couples TRBV2 to TRBJ1-5, with unresolved D. Germline V gives CDR1 SNHLY, CDR2 FYNNEI. V was cut by 3 bases and J by 0 bases, with 6 bases left in between. CDR3 size: 14 residues. CDR3 sequence (DNA): TGTGCCAGCAGTGAGAGTTATAGCAATCAGCCCCAGCATTTT. This translates into CASSESYSNQPQHF.

In this sample, this clone is medium-sized. This rearrangement joins TRBV6-1 to TRBJ1-4; possibly TRBD1 for D (5 bases). The germline V gene has CDR1 MNHNS and CDR2 SASEGT. This CDR3 comprises 14 residues. V was cut by 2 bases and J by 7 bases, with 11 bases left in between. Written as DNA, the CDR3 is TGTGCCAGCAGTGAAATGGGGGGTCCTGAAAAACTGTTTTTT. As protein: CASSEMGGPEKLFF.

The count of this clone is one. This CDR3 is CASSAEVGGTNEKLFF. The DNA of the CDR3 is TGTGCCAGCAGCGCTGAAGTAGGGGGTACAAATGAAAAACTGTTTTTT. The chain couples TRBV9 to TRBJ1-4; maybe TRBD1 (6 bases). V lost 3 bases, J lost 5 bases, and 17 bases lay in between. The germline CDR1 and CDR2 sequences are SGDLS and YYNGEE. This CDR3 is 16 amino acids long.

This chain links TRBV5-1 with TRBJ2-1; 8 nucleotides match TRBD2. The J segment lost 3 bases and the V segment lost 3 bases, leaving 14 bases of the junction unmatched. This CDR3 contains 18 residues. Germline assignment: CDR1 SGHRS and CDR2 YFSETQ. CDR3 in DNA: TGCGCCAGCAGCTCCGAGGGTAGCGGGATCTCCGTCTACAATGAGCAGTTCTTC. Amino acids: CASSSEGSGISVYNEQFF.